The clone carrying this T cell receptor (beta chain) was observed a handful of times. Its target is unknown. Genes and germline come from the mouse. Read coverage stops 1 residue before the CDR3 terminus; the germline J gene supplies the remainder. The CDR3 totals 14 residues. Between the trimmed V and J ends, which lost 0 bases and 0 bases, there was a span of 4 bases. Germline V CDR1 and CDR2: LGHNA, YSYQKL. Time point here: mouse harvest day 7 after allogeneic transplant. Each mouse received 10^7 T-cell-depleted marrow cells plus 10^6 splenic CD5+ T cells by tail vein. TCRdb's table, derived via immunoSEQ multiplex PCR, lists solely in-frame clones and lacks some. The sample lists a few thousand clones; less than 50% were seen once. This specimen comes from a study of tissue T cells after allogeneic stem cell transplantation. Study-level results: Across patients, clones rarely overlapped, yet motif clusters were shared tissue-specifically. The patient cohort was small and clinically heterogeneous, with limited sampling depth. Anatomically similar tissues had similar TCR repertoires within each patient. In patients and mice, blood and spleen missed much of tissue repertoire.

The TCR sequence derives from a female BALB/c mouse given C57BL/6 T cells with graft-versus-host disease after an allogeneic hematopoietic cell transplant. The V gene is TRBV2, the J gene TRBJ2-5; no clear D gene. The specimen sequenced was gut tissue. The CDR3: CASSQDRNQDTQYF. CDR3 DNA (partial): TGTGCCAGCAGCCAAGACAGAAACCAAGACACCCAGTAC.